The T cell receptor (beta chain) under discussion was sequenced for a study of blood T cell repertoires in COVID-19. Clones were read by immunoSEQ multiplex PCR, and TCRdb kept only the in-frame ones, dropping some. This sample has under 250,000 clones, with 70% to 80% found just once. This CDR3 is 13 amino acids long. Germline values: CDR1 LNHDA, CDR2 SQIVND (reference sequence). The V and J ends lost 6 bases and 7 bases, in that order; junction bases with no gene match: 7. This sequence joins TRBV19 and TRBJ2-7, with 9 positions matching TRBD2. Sequencing used peripheral blood. The sequence came from a woman in her forties with COVID-19, enrolled during active disease. CDR3 residues: CASRASGRFEQYF. CDR3 nucleotides: TGTGCCAGTAGAGCCAGCGGGAGGTTTGAGCAGTACTTC.